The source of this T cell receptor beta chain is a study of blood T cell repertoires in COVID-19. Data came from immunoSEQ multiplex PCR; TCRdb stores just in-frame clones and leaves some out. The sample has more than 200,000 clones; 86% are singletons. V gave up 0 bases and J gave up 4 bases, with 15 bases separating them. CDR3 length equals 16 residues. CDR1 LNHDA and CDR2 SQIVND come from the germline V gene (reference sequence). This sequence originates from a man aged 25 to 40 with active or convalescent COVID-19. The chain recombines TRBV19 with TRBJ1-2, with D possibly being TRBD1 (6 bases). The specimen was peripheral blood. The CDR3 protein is CASSIDRGASGYGYTF. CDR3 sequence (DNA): TGTGCCAGTAGTATAGATCGGGGGGCTTCGGGCTATGGCTACACCTTC.